The 6 T cell receptor beta chains listed next were all sequenced from one sample in a study of shared clonotypes between healthy human individuals. Here immunoSEQ multiplex PCR was the method, and the copy in TCRdb shows in-frame clones only, minus some. Of around 940,000 clones listed, approximately 80% are singletons. Specimen: memory CD4+ T cells sorted from blood. The subset denotes: CD45RA-negative fraction. These TCRs come from a man younger than 35 in good health.

This chain connects TRBV6-5 to TRBJ2-7, with D possibly called TRBD1 or TRBD2 (5 bases each). Per the germline V gene, CDR1 is MNHEY and CDR2 is SVGAGI. The CDR3 length is 15 residues. V lost 7 bases and J 0 bases, leaving 16 bases between the germline ends. Here the CDR3 reads CASTLNGGSSYEQYF. Here the CDR3 DNA reads TGTGCCAGCACCCTAAATGGGGGTAGCTCCTACGAGCAGTACTTC.

The V gene is TRBV6-1, the J gene TRBJ2-3; no firm D call. The CDR3 totals 17 residues. With 1 base removed from V and 4 bases from J, the gap between germline ends came to 18 bases. Germline-derived CDR1 and CDR2 are MNHNS and SASEGT. CDR3 bases: TGTGCCAGCAGTGAAGATCCTGTGGGGTTTTTCGCAGATACGCAGTATTTT. Its translation is CASSEDPVGFFADTQYF.

This sequence joins TRBV18 and TRBJ2-6; D gene ambiguous. Trimming cost V 3 bases and J 6 bases, with 9 bases left between them. This CDR3 contains 14 residues. Looked up from germline, CDR1 is KGHSH and CDR2 is LQKENI. DNA of the CDR3: TGTGCCAGCTCACCGGGTGTGGAGGCCAACGTCCTGACTTTC. This sequence encodes CASSPGVEANVLTF.

The chain couples TRBV10-1 to TRBJ2-2, with 8 bases fitting TRBD1. V was clipped by 6 bases and J by 4 bases; unmatched bases: 7. CDR1 is WNHNN and CDR2 is SYGVQD in the germline V gene (reference sequence). The CDR3 sequence is 15 residues long. CDR3 loop: CASRGQGAGTGELFF. DNA of the CDR3: TGCGCCAGCAGAGGACAGGGTGCGGGCACCGGGGAGCTGTTTTTT.

The chain links TRBV6-4 to TRBJ2-1, with 7 bases lining up with TRBD2. The CDR3 length is 16 residues. Germline V CDR1 and CDR2: MRHNA, SNTAGT. After removal of 2 bases from V and 7 bases from J, the junction contained 11 bases not matched to a gene. CDR3 protein: CASSDQCGSCMNEQFF. The CDR3 DNA follows: TGTGCCAGCAGTGACCAGTGCGGGAGTTGTATGAATGAGCAGTTCTTC.

The rearrangement links TRBV10-3 to TRBJ2-7, with D perhaps TRBD2 (7 bases). The CDR3 covers 14 residues. V was shortened by 0 bases and J by 5 bases, with 11 bases between the two germline ends. The germline V gene encodes CDR1 ENHRY and CDR2 SYGVKD. The CDR3 region is CAISESGGLDEQYF. The DNA of the CDR3 is TGTGCCATCAGTGAGTCCGGGGGGCTGGACGAGCAGTACTTC.